Following are 21 T cell receptor beta chains from one sample sequenced in a study of graft-versus-host responses after intestinal transplantation. Their antigen targets remain unknown. Libraries were prepared by immunoSEQ multiplex PCR; TCRdb keeps only in-frame clonotypes and omits some of them. The sample has 60,000 to 75,000 clones, 80% to 90% seen once; the top ten hold 2% to 3%. The sequenced sample was unstimulated CD8+ T cells sorted from spleen or lymph node cells, obtained before intestinal transplant. The receptors here all came from a human donor who received an intestinal transplant.

V and J are TRBV28 and TRBJ2-4; possibly TRBD2 for D (6 bases). This CDR3 is built from 16 residues. Trimming took off 7 bases at V and 1 base at J, with 17 bases between the two ends. Germline loops: CDR1 MDHEN, CDR2 SYDVKM. CDR3 residues: CASTNRGTRAKNIQYF. DNA of the CDR3: TGTGCCAGCACCAATCGGGGGACGAGGGCCAAAAACATTCAGTACTTC.

The CDR3 loop reads CASSPNRGRKETQYF. The DNA of the CDR3 is TGTGCCAGCAGTCCAAACAGGGGGAGAAAAGAGACCCAGTACTTC. The rearrangement uses TRBV27 and TRBJ2-5; 8 bases align to TRBD1. The germline gives CDR1 MNHEY, CDR2 SMNVEV (reference sequence). With V trimmed by 5 bases and J by 3 bases, 8 bases remained unmatched. The CDR3 extends over 15 amino acids.

The genes are TRBV4-1 and TRBJ2-5, with D possibly being TRBD2 (6 bases). The CDR3 length is 16 residues. Germline V gene sequence: CDR1 MGHRA, CDR2 YSYEKL. V shed 3 bases and J shed 7 bases, with 21 bases lying between them. DNA of the CDR3: TGCGCCAGCAGCCATGAACAGGATCAGGATAGCGGGACCCAGTACTTC. It yields the protein CASSHEQDQDSGTQYF.

The chain uses TRBV28 and TRBJ1-1; D call uncertain. There are 15 residues in the CDR3. The V end was cut by 4 bases, the J end by 5 bases, with 17 bases between. In germline, CDR1 is MDHEN, CDR2 SYDVKM. The CDR3, as DNA: TGTGCCAGCAGTTGGACCCGGGAGTTGGGTACTGAAGCTTTCTTT. It encodes CASSWTRELGTEAFF.

The rearrangement links TRBV29-1 to TRBJ2-1, with TRBD2 identical over 8 bases. After removal of 6 bases from V and 4 bases from J, the junction contained 8 bases not matched to a gene. CDR3 size: 14 residues. Looked up from germline, CDR1 is SQVTM and CDR2 is ANQGSEA. CDR3: CSVPSGRGYNEQFF. Written as DNA, the CDR3 is TGCAGCGTCCCCAGCGGGAGAGGTTACAATGAGCAGTTCTTC.

V is TRBV5-1 and J is TRBJ2-2, with TRBD2 matching over 10 bases. From germline, CDR1 is SGHRS and CDR2 YFSETQ. J gave up 7 bases and V 0 bases, and 9 bases lay outside the gene matches. The CDR3 is 17 residues long. The CDR3 reads CASSLALAGVSVGELFF. CDR3 sequence (DNA): TGCGCCAGCAGCTTGGCTCTAGCGGGAGTTAGTGTCGGGGAGCTGTTTTTT.

The J gene is TRBJ2-2, the V gene TRBV9; D might be TRBD2 (5 bases). The CDR3 contains 13 residues. Germline lookup yields CDR1 SGDLS and CDR2 YYNGEE. Trimming took 4 bases from V and 6 from J, leaving 10 bases between them. CDR3 sequence: CASSSGVPGELFF. The CDR3 bases are TGTGCCAGCAGCTCCGGGGTGCCCGGGGAGCTGTTTTTT.

This clone was recorded a few times. V gene TRBV6-1 combines with J gene TRBJ1-5; D may be TRBD1 (5 bases). Germline V CDR1 and CDR2: MNHNS, SASEGT. The CDR3 runs 14 residues. V gave up 4 bases and J gave up 6 bases, with 13 bases separating them. In DNA form, the CDR3 reads TGTGCCAGCAGTGGAGACAGCGCCGCTCAGCCCCAGCATTTT. It encodes CASSGDSAAQPQHF.

V gene TRBV13 combines with J gene TRBJ1-2; perhaps TRBD1 as D (5 bases). This CDR3 region has 15 residues. The V end lost 5 bases, the J end lost 4 bases, and 17 bases lay between the germline ends. CDR1 is PRHDT, CDR2 FYEKMQ, per germline (reference sequence). The CDR3 region is CASSPSGTPFYGYTF. The DNA of the CDR3 is TGTGCCAGCAGCCCAAGCGGGACGCCTTTCTATGGCTACACCTTC.

This sequence joins TRBV10-3 and TRBJ2-7; the match to TRBD2 covers 14 bases. The V gene end was trimmed by 2 bases and the J gene end by 1 base; junction bases not matched to a gene: 4. The CDR3 is 17 amino acids. Germline V lookup: CDR1 ENHRY, CDR2 SYGVKD. CDR3 protein: CAISEGTSGRRSYEQYF. CDR3 nucleotide sequence: TGTGCCATCAGTGAGGGGACTAGCGGGAGAAGGTCCTACGAGCAGTACTTC.

CDR3 residues: CASSQRADRGRHEQYF. The CDR3 DNA sequence: TGCGCCAGCAGTCAAAGAGCGGACAGGGGTCGTCACGAGCAGTACTTC. The chain links TRBV5-1 to TRBJ2-7; 9 bases map to TRBD1. The V and J ends lost 5 bases and 5 bases, in that order; junction bases with no gene match: 14. This CDR3 contains 16 residues. The germline gives CDR1 SGHRS, CDR2 YFSETQ.

A few counts support this clone. V gene TRBV19 combines with J gene TRBJ2-1; a possible D gene is TRBD2 (6 bases). The CDR3 loop spans 15 amino acids. Germline assignment: CDR1 LNHDA and CDR2 SQIVND (reference sequence). With 7 bases removed from V and 5 bases from J, the gap between germline ends came to 18 bases. The DNA for the CDR3 is TGTGCCAGTACCTCCCGGGACTCAGGACACAATGAGCAGTTCTTC. This encodes CASTSRDSGHNEQFF.

CDR3 nucleotides: TGTGCCAGCAGTTATCTCGGGCAGGGCTATGGCTACACCTTC. Its translation is CASSYLGQGYGYTF. V gene TRBV6-6 combines with J gene TRBJ1-2, with D perhaps TRBD1 (5 bases). Germline-derived CDR1 and CDR2 are MNHNY and SVGAGI (reference sequence). The V end was cut by 3 bases, the J end by 4 bases, with 12 bases between. The CDR3 has 14 residues.

J is TRBJ2-1 and V is TRBV5-1; a weak D match, TRBD2 (6 bases). The CDR3 has 17 amino acids. From germline, CDR1 is SGHRS and CDR2 YFSETQ. Between the trimmed V and J ends, which lost 4 bases and 6 bases, there was a span of 23 bases. The DNA of the CDR3 is TGCGCCAGCAGCGAGCCCACGGGGACTGGATTCTTCAATGAGCAGTTCTTC. Translated: CASSEPTGTGFFNEQFF. The full variable domain, rest sourced from reference TRBV5-1 and TRBJ2-1, is KAGVTQTPRYLIKTRGQQVTLSCSPISGHRSVSWYQQTPGQGLQFLFEYFSETQRNKGNFPGRFSGRQFSNSRSEMNVSTLELGDSALYLCASSEPTGTGFFNEQFFGPGTRLTVL.

This chain connects TRBV4-1 to TRBJ2-5; 12 bases map to TRBD2. Germline CDR1 is MGHRA and CDR2 is YSYEKL. The CDR3 spans 15 residues. The V gene end was trimmed by 4 bases and the J gene end by 11 bases; junction bases not matched to a gene: 11. The CDR3 sequence: CASSLLAGGPYEQYF. The CDR3 DNA is TGCGCCAGCAGCCTTCTAGCGGGAGGGCCGTATGAGCAGTACTTC.

The rearrangement links TRBV9 to TRBJ1-6, with a weak D call TRBD1 (6 bases). Germline assignment: CDR1 SGDLS and CDR2 YYNGEE. The CDR3 loop spans 15 amino acids. Trimming left V 3 bases short and J 5 bases short, with 12 bases between. The CDR3 region has the DNA TGTGCCAGCAGCGAGGGGGGGAGGGATAATTCACCCCTCCACTTT. It codes for CASSEGGRDNSPLHF. Full variable domain (remainder filled in from reference TRBV9 and TRBJ1-6): DSGVTQTPKHLITATGQRVTLRCSPRSGDLSVYWYQQSLDQGLQFLIQYYNGEERAKGNILERFSAQQFPDLHSELNLSSLELGDSALYFCASSEGGRDNSPLHFGNGTRLTVT.

The gene calls are TRBV7-3 and TRBJ2-3; 11 positions agree with TRBD2. J lost 4 bases, V lost 2 bases, and 5 bases had no gene match. Germline-derived CDR1 and CDR2 are SGHTA and FQGTGA. The CDR3 contains 16 residues. CDR3 loop: CASSLLAGGPADTQYF. The CDR3 nucleotides read TGTGCCAGCAGCTTACTAGCGGGGGGCCCGGCAGATACGCAGTATTTT.

The chain is built from TRBV2 and TRBJ2-1; D may be TRBD2 (6 bases). CDR3 size: 14 residues. Germline V gives CDR1 SNHLY, CDR2 FYNNEI. Trimming removed 1 base at V and 6 bases at J, with 10 bases between. CDR3 coding DNA: TGTGCCAGCAGTGAAGTCGGGGGACCCAATGAGCAGTTCTTC. Protein product: CASSEVGGPNEQFF.

This clone was seen a handful of times. The J gene is TRBJ1-5, the V gene TRBV28; D gene uncertain. Germline values: CDR1 MDHEN, CDR2 SYDVKM. V lost 2 bases and J 3 bases, leaving 11 bases between the germline ends. The CDR3 is made up of 15 amino acids. The CDR3 nucleotides are TGTGCCAGCAGTTTAAGCAGGTCCTTCAATCAGCCCCAGCATTTT. This sequence encodes CASSLSRSFNQPQHF.

The J gene is TRBJ2-3, the V gene TRBV28, with no clear D. V lost 3 bases to trimming and J lost 6 bases, with 13 bases between them. This CDR3 contains 14 residues. Germline-derived CDR1 and CDR2 are MDHEN and SYDVKM. CDR3 coding DNA: TGTGCCAGCAGTTTTCACCCCAGAGGTGATACGCAGTATTTT. Amino acids: CASSFHPRGDTQYF.

The chain employs TRBV28 and TRBJ2-1, with a tentative D call TRBD1 (7 bases). Germline V lookup: CDR1 MDHEN, CDR2 SYDVKM. The CDR3 extends over 15 amino acids. The V end lost 6 bases, the J end lost 5 bases, and 17 bases lay between the germline ends. The CDR3 region is CASSSDREENNEQFF. CDR3 DNA: TGTGCCAGCAGCTCCGACAGGGAGGAAAACAATGAGCAGTTCTTC.